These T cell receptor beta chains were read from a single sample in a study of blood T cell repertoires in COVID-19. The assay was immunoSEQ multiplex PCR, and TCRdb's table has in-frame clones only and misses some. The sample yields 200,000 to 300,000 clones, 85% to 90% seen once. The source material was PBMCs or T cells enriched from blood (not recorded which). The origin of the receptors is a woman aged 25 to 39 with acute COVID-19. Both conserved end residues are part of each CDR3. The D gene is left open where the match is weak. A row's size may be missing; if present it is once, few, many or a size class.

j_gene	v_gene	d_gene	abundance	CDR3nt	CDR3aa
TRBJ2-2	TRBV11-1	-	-	TGTGCCAGCAGCCACAGGACAGCGACCACCGGGGAGCTGTTTTTT	CASSHRTATTGELFF
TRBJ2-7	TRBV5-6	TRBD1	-	TGTGCCAGCAGCTTGGGTGGGACAGGGGTGGCCTACGAGCAGTACTTC	CASSLGGTGVAYEQYF
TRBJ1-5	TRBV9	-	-	TGTGCCAGCAGCGAGCAGGCGGGGGCACAGCCCCAGCATTTT	CASSEQAGAQPQHF
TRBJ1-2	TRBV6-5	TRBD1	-	TGTGCCAGCAGTTACTCGGGGACAGGGGGCTCTGGCTACACCTTC	CASSYSGTGGSGYTF
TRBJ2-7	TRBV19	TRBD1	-	TGTGCCAGTAGTGTCGGACAGGGTTTCGTCTCCGAGCAGTACTTC	CASSVGQGFVSEQYF
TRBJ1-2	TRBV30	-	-	TGTGCCTGGAGCCCAGGGTTCTTGGGCTATGGCTACACCTTC	CAWSPGFLGYGYTF
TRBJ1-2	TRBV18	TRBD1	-	TGTGCCAGCTCCCCTAGGACAGGGGCGGACTATGGCTACACCTTC	CASSPRTGADYGYTF
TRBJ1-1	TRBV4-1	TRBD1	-	TGCGCCAGCAGCCGGACAGGGAGGCACACTGAAGCTTTCTTT	CASSRTGRHTEAFF
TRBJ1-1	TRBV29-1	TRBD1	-	TGCAGCGGACATTCAGGGGGCACTGAAGCTTTCTTT	CSGHSGGTEAFF
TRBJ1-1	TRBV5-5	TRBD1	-	TGTGCCAGCAGCACGCGGACAGGGCGAACTGAAGCTTTCTTT	CASSTRTGRTEAFF
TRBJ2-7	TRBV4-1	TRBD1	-	TGCGCCAGCAGCCAAGATCTGGAGGGGCAGCAGGGGGCGGTTCGTCCCTACGAGCAGTACTTC	CASSQDLEGQQGAVRPYEQYF
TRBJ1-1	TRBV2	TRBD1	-	TGTGCCAATCGGGACAGCATTGAAGCTTTCTTT	CANRDSIEAFF
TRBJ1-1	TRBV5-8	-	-	TGTGCCAGCAGCTTGGGGAGTCGCACTGAAGCTTTCTTT	CASSLGSRTEAFF
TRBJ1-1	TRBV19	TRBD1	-	TGTGCCGTAAGGGGGGCAGGGGGCGTCACTGAAGCTTTCTTT	CAVRGAGGVTEAFF
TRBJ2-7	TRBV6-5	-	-	TGTGCCAGCAGCCCCACAGGGAGTTACTACGAGCAGTACTTC	CASSPTGSYYEQYF
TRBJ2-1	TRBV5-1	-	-	TGCGCCAGCAGCTTGGACGGGAATGAGCAGTTCTTC	CASSLDGNEQFF
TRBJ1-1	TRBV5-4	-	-	TGTGCCAGCAGCTTAGGGGGGGTAGACACTGAAGCTTTCTTT	CASSLGGVDTEAFF
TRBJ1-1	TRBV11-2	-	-	TGTGCCAGCAGCTTAGCGACAGGTTTCACTGAAGCTTTCTTT	CASSLATGFTEAFF
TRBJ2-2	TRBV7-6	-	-	TGTGCCAGCAGCTTTTACCTCCGAACTAACACCGGGGAGCTGTTTTTT	CASSFYLRTNTGELFF
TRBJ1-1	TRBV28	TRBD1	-	TGTGCCAGCAGCACCGGGACAGGACCAAAAGCTTTCTTT	CASSTGTGPKAFF
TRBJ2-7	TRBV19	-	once	TGTGCCAGTAGTACAAGACGGGGCGGGGCAGTTTGGAGCTCCTACGAGCAGTACTTC	CASSTRRGGAVWSSYEQYF
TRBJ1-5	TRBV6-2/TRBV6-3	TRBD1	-	TGTGCCAGCACCCCCCCTAGGGACAGGGGTAATCAGCCCCAGCATTTT	CASTPPRDRGNQPQHF
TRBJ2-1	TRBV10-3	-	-	TGTGCCACTTGGAGAGACAATGAGCAGTTCTTC	CATWRDNEQFF
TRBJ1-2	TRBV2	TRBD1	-	TGTGCCAGCACCCGGACAGGGCCTGAGAATGGCTACACCTTC	CASTRTGPENGYTF
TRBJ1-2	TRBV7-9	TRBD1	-	TGTGCCAGCAGCGGGGCAGGGGGGCCCCTCTATGGCTACACCTTC	CASSGAGGPLYGYTF
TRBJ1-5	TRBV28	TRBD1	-	TGTGCCAGCAGTTTATTGGTCGACAGGGAGCGGGAGCCCCAGCATTTT	CASSLLVDREREPQHF
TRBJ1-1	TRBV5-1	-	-	TGCGCCAGCAGCTTGGACGGGACTTCCAGTTTAGCTTTCTTT	CASSLDGTSSLAFF
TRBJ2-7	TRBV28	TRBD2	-	TGTGCCAGCAGCGAACCGGGACTAGGGGATTACGAGCAGTACTTC	CASSEPGLGDYEQYF
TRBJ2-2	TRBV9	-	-	TGTGCCAGCAGGCCCCAGGGTTCTCCAGAGCTGTTTTTT	CASRPQGSPELFF
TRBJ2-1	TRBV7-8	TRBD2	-	TGTGCCAGCAGCCCACCGTCACGGGGGGGCCCCTACAATGAGCAGTTCTTC	CASSPPSRGGPYNEQFF
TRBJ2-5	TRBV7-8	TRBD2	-	TGTGCCAGCAGCTCCCCCGGGACGGGGGGACAAGAGACCCAGTACTTC	CASSSPGTGGQETQYF
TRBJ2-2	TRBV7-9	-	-	TGTGCCAGCAGCCCCCATGGGGGCGCGAACACCGGGGAGCTGTTTTTT	CASSPHGGANTGELFF
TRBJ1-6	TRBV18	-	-	TGTGCCAGTTCACCTCCACCCCAGAATTCACCCCTCCACTTT	CASSPPPQNSPLHF
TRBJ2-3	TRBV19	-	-	TGTGCCAGCCATCCTCGGGGGAGAGATACGCAGTATTTT	CASHPRGRDTQYF
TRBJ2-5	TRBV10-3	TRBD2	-	TGTGCCATCAGTGGGGCTAGCGGGGGGGTCAGAGAGACCCAGTACTTC	CAISGASGGVRETQYF
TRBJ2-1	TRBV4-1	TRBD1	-	TGCGCCAGCAGCCCGACGGGACAGGGGGTCAATGAGCAGTTCTTC	CASSPTGQGVNEQFF
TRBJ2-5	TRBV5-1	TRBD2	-	TGCGCCAGCGGCCCCGCTAGCGGGGGGGCCGAGACCCAGTACTTC	CASGPASGGAETQYF
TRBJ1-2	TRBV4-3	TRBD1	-	TGCGCCAGCAGCAAAACCGGGACAGCTTTGGGCTACACCTTC	CASSKTGTALGYTF
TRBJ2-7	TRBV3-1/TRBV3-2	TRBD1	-	TGTGCCAGCAGCCGACAGGGTATTCGCTACGAGCAGTACTTC	CASSRQGIRYEQYF
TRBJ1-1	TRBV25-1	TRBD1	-	TGTGCCAGCAGTGAATCTGACAGGGGCCCGAACACTGAAGCTTTCTTT	CASSESDRGPNTEAFF
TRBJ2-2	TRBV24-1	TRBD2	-	TGTGCCACCAGCGAGCGGGGGGAGCCCATCGGGGAGCTGTTTTTT	CATSERGEPIGELFF
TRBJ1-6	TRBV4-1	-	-	TGCGCCAGCAGCCAAGATCACAGGGACAATTCACCCCTCCACTTT	CASSQDHRDNSPLHF
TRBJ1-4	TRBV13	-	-	TGTGCCAGCAGCCCCGTCGGGGGAGGTAATGAAAAACTGTTTTTT	CASSPVGGGNEKLFF
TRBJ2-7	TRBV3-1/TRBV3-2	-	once	TGTGCCAGCAGCCAAGATCCCCCCGCCCCCAGGATTACCTACGAGCAGTACTTC	CASSQDPPAPRITYEQYF
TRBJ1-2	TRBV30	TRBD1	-	TGTGCCTGGAACCGACAGGGGGCGAACTATGGCTACACCTTC	CAWNRQGANYGYTF
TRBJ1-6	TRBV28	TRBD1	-	TGTGCCACCTACGGACAGGGAAAATCATATTCACCCCTCCACTTT	CATYGQGKSYSPLHF
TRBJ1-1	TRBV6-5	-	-	TGTGCCAGCAGGAGAGGGATGGGCACTGAAGCTTTCTTT	CASRRGMGTEAFF
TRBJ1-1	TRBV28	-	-	TGTGCCAGCAGTACCCCAGGGGCACGGACTGAAGCTTTCTTT	CASSTPGARTEAFF
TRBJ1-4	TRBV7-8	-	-	TGTGCCAGCAGCTTGGGCAGGTCGCTTAATGAAAAACTGTTTTTT	CASSLGRSLNEKLFF
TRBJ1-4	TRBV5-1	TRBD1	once	TGCGCCAGCAGCTTGGGGTCAGGGGGCGATGAAAAACTGTTTTTT	CASSLGSGGDEKLFF
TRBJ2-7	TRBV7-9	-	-	TGTGCCAGCAGCTTACCAGGGGAGCCCTACGAGCAGTACTTC	CASSLPGEPYEQYF
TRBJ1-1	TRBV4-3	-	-	TGCGCCAGCAGCCCGGGGTGGGGCACTGAAGCTTTCTTT	CASSPGWGTEAFF
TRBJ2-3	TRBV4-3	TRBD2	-	TGCGCCAGCAGCCAAGACCCAGCGGGGCGCACAGATACGCAGTATTTT	CASSQDPAGRTDTQYF
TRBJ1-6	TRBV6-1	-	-	TGTGCCAGCAGTGAAGCGGGCCTCGAGTATTCACCCCTCCACTTT	CASSEAGLEYSPLHF